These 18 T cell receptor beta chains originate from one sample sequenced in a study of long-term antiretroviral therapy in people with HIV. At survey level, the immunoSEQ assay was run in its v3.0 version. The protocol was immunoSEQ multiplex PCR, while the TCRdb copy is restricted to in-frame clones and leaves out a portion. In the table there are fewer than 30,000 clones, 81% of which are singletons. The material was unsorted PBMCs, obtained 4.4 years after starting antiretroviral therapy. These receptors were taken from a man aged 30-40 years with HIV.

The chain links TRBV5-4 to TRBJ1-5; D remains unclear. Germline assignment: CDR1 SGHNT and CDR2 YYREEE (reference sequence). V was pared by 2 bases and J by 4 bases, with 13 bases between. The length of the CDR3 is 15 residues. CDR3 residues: CASSFHPGENQPQHF. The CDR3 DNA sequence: TGTGCCAGCAGCTTTCACCCCGGGGAGAATCAGCCCCAGCATTTT.

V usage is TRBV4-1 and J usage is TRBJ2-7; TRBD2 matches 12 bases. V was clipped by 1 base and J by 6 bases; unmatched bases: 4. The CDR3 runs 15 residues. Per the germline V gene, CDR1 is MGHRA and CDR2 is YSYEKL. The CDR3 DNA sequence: TGCGCCAGCAGCCAAGGCCTAGCGGGAGGGTCCGAGCAGTACTTC. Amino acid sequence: CASSQGLAGGSEQYF.

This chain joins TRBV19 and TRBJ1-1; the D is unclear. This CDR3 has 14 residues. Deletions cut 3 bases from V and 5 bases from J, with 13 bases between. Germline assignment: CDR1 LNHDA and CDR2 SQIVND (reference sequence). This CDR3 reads CASSIAGEGTEAFF. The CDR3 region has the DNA TGTGCCAGTAGTATTGCTGGGGAAGGTACTGAAGCTTTCTTT.

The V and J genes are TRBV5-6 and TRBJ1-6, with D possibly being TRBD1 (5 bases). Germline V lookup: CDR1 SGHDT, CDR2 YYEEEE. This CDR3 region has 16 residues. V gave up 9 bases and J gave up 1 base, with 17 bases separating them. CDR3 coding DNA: TGTGCCACCACGGAGTGGGGGAGTTCCTATAATTCACCCCTCCACTTT. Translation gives CATTEWGSSYNSPLHF. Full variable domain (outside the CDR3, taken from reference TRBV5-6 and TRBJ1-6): DAGVTQSPTHLIKTRGQQVTLRCSPKSGHDTVSWYQQALGQGPQFIFQYYEEEERQRGNFPDRFSGHQFPNYSSELNVNALLLGDSALYLCATTEWGSSYNSPLHFGNGTRLTVT.

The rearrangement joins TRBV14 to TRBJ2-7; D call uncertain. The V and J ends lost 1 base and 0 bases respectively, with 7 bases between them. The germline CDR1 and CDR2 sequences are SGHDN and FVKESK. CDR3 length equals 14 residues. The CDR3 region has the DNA TGTGCCAGCAGCCAAGGACGGGCCTCCTACGAGCAGTACTTC. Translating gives CASSQGRASYEQYF.

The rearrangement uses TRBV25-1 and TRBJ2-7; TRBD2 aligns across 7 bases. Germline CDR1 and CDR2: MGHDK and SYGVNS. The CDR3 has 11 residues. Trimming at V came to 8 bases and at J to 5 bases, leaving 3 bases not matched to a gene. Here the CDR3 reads CASGRGNEQYF. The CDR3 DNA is TGTGCCAGCGGGAGGGGTAACGAGCAGTACTTC.

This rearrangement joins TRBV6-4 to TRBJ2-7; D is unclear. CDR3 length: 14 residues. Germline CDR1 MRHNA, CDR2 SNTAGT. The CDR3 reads CSTIRVKDSYEQYF. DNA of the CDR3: TGTTCCACGATCCGCGTAAAGGACTCCTACGAGCAGTACTTC.

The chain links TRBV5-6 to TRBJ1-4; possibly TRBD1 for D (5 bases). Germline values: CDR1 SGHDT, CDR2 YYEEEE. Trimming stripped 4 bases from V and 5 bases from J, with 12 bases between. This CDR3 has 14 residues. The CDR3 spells CASSGGRWNEKLFF. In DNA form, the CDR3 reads TGTGCCAGCAGCGGGGGACGGTGGAATGAAAAACTGTTTTTT.

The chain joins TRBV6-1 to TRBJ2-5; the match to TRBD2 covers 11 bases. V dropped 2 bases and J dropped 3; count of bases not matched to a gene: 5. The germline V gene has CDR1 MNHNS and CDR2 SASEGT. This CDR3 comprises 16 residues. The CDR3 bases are TGTGCCAGCAGTGAACCCACTAGCGGGAGAGAAGAGACCCAGTACTTC. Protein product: CASSEPTSGREETQYF.

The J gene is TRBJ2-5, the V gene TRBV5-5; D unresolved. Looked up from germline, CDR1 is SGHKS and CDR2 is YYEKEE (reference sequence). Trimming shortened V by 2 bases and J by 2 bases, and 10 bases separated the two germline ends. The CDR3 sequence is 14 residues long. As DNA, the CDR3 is TGTGCCAGCAGCTTATATACACAGCAAGAGACCCAGTACTTC. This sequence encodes CASSLYTQQETQYF. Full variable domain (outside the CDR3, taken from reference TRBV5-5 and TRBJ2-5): DAGVTQSPTHLIKTRGQQVTLRCSPISGHKSVSWYQQVLGQGPQFIFQYYEKEERGRGNFPDRFSARQFPNYSSELNVNALLLGDSALYLCASSLYTQQETQYFGPGTRLLVL.

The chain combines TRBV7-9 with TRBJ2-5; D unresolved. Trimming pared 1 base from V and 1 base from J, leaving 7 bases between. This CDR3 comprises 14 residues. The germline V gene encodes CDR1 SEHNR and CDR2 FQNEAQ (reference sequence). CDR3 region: CASSLVTAQETQYF. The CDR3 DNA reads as TGTGCCAGCAGCTTAGTCACGGCCCAAGAGACCCAGTACTTC.

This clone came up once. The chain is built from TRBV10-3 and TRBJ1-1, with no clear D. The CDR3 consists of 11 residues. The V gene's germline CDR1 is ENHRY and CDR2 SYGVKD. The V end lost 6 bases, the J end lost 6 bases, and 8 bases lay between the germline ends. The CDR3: CAIRGLPEAFF. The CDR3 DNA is TGTGCCATCAGGGGATTGCCTGAAGCTTTCTTT.

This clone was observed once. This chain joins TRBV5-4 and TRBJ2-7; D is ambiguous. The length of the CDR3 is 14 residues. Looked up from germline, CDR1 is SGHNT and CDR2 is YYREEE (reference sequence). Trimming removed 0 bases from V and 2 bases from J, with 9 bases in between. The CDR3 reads CASSLEWGTYEQYF. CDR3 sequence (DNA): TGTGCCAGCAGCTTGGAGTGGGGAACCTACGAGCAGTACTTC.

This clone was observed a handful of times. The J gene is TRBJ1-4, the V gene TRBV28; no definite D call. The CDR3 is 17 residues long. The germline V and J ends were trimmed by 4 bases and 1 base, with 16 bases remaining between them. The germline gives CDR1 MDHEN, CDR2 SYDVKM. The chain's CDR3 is CASSWRGYRGTNEKLFF. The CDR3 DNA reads TGTGCCAGCAGTTGGCGAGGTTACAGAGGAACTAATGAAAAACTGTTTTTT.

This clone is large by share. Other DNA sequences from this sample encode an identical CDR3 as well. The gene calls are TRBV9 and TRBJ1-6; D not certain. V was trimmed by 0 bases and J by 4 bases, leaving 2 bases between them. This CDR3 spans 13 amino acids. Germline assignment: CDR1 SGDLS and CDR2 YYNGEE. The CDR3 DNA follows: TGTGCCAGCAGCGTAGCGTATAATTCACCCCTCCACTTT. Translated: CASSVAYNSPLHF.

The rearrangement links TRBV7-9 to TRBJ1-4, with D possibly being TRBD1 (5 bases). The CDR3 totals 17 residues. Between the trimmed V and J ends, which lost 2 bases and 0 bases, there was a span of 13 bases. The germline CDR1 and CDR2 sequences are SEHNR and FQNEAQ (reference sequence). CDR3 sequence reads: CASSLYRGSATNEKLFF. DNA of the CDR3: TGTGCCAGCAGCTTATATAGGGGTTCAGCAACTAATGAAAAACTGTTTTTT.

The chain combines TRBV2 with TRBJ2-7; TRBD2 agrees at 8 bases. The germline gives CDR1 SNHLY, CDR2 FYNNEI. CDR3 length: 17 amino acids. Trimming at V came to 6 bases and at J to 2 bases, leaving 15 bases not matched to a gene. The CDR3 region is CASSTEARRGATYEQYF. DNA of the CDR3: TGTGCCAGCAGCACGGAGGCGAGGCGGGGGGCCACCTACGAGCAGTACTTC.

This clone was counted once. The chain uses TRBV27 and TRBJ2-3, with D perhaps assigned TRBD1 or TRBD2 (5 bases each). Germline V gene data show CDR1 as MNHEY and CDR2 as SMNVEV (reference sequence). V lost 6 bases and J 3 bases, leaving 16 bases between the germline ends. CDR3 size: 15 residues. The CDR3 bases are TGTGCCAGCAGCCCTGAGGGGCTGGTGACAGATACGCAGTATTTT. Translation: CASSPEGLVTDTQYF.